These 9 T cell receptor beta chains came from one sample sequenced in a study of cytomegalovirus exposure and HLA in healthy donors. Primers: 60 Vbeta forward and 13 Jbeta reverse. Produced via immunoSEQ multiplex PCR; TCRdb's table is partial and in-frame only. Here the sample spans some 150,000 clones, 70% to 80% being singletons. Sequenced material: PBMCs. The receptors here all came from a man between 40 and 49 years old in good health and CMV-seronegative.

There are a few counts of this clone. V is TRBV30 and J is TRBJ1-1; unclear D gene. Trimming removed 0 bases from V and 5 bases from J, with 13 bases in between. The CDR3 has 14 residues. The germline V gene encodes CDR1 GTSNPN and CDR2 SVGIG (reference sequence). The DNA of the CDR3 is TGTGCCTGGAGTGTATCGGCAGGAGGGACTGAAGCTTTCTTT. It specifies CAWSVSAGGTEAFF.

V and J are TRBV7-3 and TRBJ1-2, with TRBD1 identical over 7 bases. V lost 2 bases to trimming and J lost 4 bases; unmatched junction nucleotides: 4. The CDR3 covers 14 residues. From germline, CDR1 is SGHTA and CDR2 FQGTGA. The DNA of the CDR3 is TGTGCCAGCAGCTTAGGTCAGGGGGGCTATGGCTACACCTTC. Residues: CASSLGQGGYGYTF.

This chain connects TRBV7-3 to TRBJ2-4; 9 bases match TRBD2. The CDR3 totals 14 residues. The V segment lost 4 bases and the J segment 6 bases; nucleotides outside the gene matches: 4. Germline V gene sequence: CDR1 SGHTA, CDR2 FQGTGA. This CDR3 is CASSSAGGRNIQYF. The DNA of the CDR3 is TGTGCCAGCAGCTCAGCGGGGGGTCGAAACATTCAGTACTTC.

The chain joins TRBV6-6 to TRBJ2-7; 7 bases are shared with TRBD2. Trimming removed 2 bases from V and 0 bases from J; junction bases left unmatched: 4. Germline V gene lookup returns CDR1 MNHNY and CDR2 SVGAGI (reference sequence). The length of the CDR3 is 15 residues. CDR3 amino acids: CASSYEAGNSYEQYF. The CDR3 bases are TGTGCCAGCAGTTACGAAGCGGGAAACTCCTACGAGCAGTACTTC.

V and J are TRBV30 and TRBJ1-4; 10 bases match TRBD1. The CDR3 runs to 14 residues. CDR1 is GTSNPN and CDR2 is SVGIG in the germline V gene (reference sequence). Germline trimming cut 5 bases from V and 8 bases from J; bases unmatched to any gene: 8. The CDR3 loop is CAWGAGQGLEKLFF. CDR3 nucleotides: TGTGCCTGGGGGGCGGGACAGGGGTTGGAAAAACTGTTTTTT.

The V and J genes are TRBV5-1 and TRBJ2-2; the D gene is possibly TRBD2 (6 bases). The CDR3 length is 16 residues. Germline V gene data show CDR1 as SGHRS and CDR2 as YFSETQ. V was pared by 4 bases and J by 3 bases, with 16 bases between. Written as DNA, the CDR3 is TGCGCCAGCAGCCCCGGGACTTCCATTTACACCGGGGAGCTGTTTTTT. It codes for CASSPGTSIYTGELFF.

The CDR3 sequence: CAISDNEHKGLNEQFF. The CDR3 DNA follows: TGTGCCATCAGTGATAATGAACATAAGGGACTTAATGAGCAGTTCTTC. V gene TRBV10-3 combines with J gene TRBJ2-1; D might be TRBD2 (6 bases). Germline loops: CDR1 ENHRY, CDR2 SYGVKD. V was pared by 3 bases and J by 7 bases, with 19 bases between. The CDR3 loop spans 16 amino acids.

The chain has TRBV2 and TRBJ2-3; no firm D call. V lost 6 bases and J 0 bases, leaving 13 bases between the germline ends. This CDR3 comprises 15 residues. Germline V CDR1 and CDR2: SNHLY, FYNNEI. CDR3 in amino acids: CASRADTLSTDTQYF. CDR3 sequence (DNA): TGTGCCAGCAGGGCCGACACCCTTAGCACAGATACGCAGTATTTT. Full variable domain (outside the CDR3, taken from reference TRBV2 and TRBJ2-3): EPEVTQTPSHQVTQMGQEVILRCVPISNHLYFYWYRQILGQKVEFLVSFYNNEISEKSEIFDDQFSVERPDGSNFTLKIRSTKLEDSAMYFCASRADTLSTDTQYFGPGTRLTVL.

V usage is TRBV4-1 and J usage is TRBJ1-4, with D uncertain. The length of the CDR3 is 15 residues. Trimming removed 1 base at V and 5 bases at J, with 11 bases between. Germline V CDR1 and CDR2: MGHRA, YSYEKL. CDR3 in amino acids: CASSQVAERNEKLFF. The CDR3 DNA sequence: TGCGCCAGCAGCCAAGTGGCGGAACGGAATGAAAAACTGTTTTTT.